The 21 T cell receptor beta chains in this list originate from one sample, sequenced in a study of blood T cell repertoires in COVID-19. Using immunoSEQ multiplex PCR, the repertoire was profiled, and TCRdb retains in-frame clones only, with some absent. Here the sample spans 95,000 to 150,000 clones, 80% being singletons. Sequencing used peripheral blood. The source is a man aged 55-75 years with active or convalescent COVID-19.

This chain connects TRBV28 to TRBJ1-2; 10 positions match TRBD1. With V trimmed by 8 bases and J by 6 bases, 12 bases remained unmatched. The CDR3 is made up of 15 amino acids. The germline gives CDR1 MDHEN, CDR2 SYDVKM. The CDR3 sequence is CASVFSLGQGDGYTF. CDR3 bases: TGTGCCAGCGTTTTTAGCCTTGGACAGGGGGATGGCTACACCTTC.

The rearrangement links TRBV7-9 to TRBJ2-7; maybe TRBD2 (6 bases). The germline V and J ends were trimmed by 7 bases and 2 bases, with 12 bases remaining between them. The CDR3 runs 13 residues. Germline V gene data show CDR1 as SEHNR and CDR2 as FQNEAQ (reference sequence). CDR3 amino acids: CASNSGATYEQYF. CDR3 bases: TGTGCCAGCAACTCGGGAGCCACCTACGAGCAGTACTTC.

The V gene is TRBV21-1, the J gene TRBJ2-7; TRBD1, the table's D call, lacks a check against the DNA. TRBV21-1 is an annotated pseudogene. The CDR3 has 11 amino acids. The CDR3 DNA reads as TGTGCCAGCATCAGGGGTTACGAGCAGTACTTC. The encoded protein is CASIRGYEQYF.

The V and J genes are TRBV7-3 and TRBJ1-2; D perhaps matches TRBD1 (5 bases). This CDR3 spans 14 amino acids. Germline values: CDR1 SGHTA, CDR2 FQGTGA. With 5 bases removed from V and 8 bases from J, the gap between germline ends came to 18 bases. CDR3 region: CASSPGGREGGYTF. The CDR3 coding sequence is TGTGCCAGCAGCCCGGGGGGGAGGGAAGGCGGCTACACCTTC.

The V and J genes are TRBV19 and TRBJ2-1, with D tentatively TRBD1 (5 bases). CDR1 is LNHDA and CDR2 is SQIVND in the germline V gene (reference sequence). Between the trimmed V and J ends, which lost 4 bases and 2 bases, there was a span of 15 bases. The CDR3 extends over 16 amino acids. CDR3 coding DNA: TGTGCCAGTAGTAGGGGCTCTACTCCGACCTACAATGAGCAGTTCTTC. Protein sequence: CASSRGSTPTYNEQFF.

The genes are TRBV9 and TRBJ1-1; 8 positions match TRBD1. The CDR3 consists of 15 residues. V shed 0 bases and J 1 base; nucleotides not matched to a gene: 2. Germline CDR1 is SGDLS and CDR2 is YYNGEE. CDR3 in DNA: TGTGCCAGCAGCGTAGGGACAGGGAGGAACACTGAAGCTTTCTTT. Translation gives CASSVGTGRNTEAFF.

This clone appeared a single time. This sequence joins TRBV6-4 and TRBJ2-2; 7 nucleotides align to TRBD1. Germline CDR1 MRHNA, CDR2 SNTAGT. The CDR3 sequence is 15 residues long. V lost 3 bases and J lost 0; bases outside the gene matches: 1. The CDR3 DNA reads TGTGCCAGCAGTGAAGGACAGGCGAACACCGGGGAGCTGTTTTTT. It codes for CASSEGQANTGELFF.

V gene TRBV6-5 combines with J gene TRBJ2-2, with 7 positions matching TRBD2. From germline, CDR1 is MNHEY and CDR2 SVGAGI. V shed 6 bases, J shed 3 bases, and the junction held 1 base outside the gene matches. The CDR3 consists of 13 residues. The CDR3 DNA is TGTGCCAGCAGCGGGGGGTACACCGGGGAGCTGTTTTTT. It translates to CASSGGYTGELFF.

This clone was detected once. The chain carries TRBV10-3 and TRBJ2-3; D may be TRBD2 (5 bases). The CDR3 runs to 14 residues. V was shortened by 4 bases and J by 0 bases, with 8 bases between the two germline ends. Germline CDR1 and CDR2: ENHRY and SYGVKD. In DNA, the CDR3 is TGTGCCATCAGTGGGAGGCTAAGCACAGATACGCAGTATTTT. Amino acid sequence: CAISGRLSTDTQYF.

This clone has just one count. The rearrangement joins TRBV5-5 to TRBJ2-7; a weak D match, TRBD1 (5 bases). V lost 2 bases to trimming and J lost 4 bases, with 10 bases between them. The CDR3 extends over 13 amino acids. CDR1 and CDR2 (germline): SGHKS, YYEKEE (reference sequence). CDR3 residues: CASSFGGAYEQYF. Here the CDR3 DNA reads TGTGCCAGCAGCTTCGGTGGGGCTTACGAGCAGTACTTC.

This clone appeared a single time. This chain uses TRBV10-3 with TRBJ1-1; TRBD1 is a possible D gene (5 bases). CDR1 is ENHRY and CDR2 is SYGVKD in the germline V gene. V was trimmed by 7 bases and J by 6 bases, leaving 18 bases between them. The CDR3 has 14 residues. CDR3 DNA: TGTGCCATCATGGGGGGGGACCGAGGGCCTGAAGCTTTCTTT. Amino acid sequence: CAIMGGDRGPEAFF.

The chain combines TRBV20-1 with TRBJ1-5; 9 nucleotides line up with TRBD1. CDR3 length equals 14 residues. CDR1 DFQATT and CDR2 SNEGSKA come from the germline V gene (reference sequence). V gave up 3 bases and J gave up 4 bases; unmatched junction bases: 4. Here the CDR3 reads CSASQGQGNQPQHF. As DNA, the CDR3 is TGCAGTGCTAGTCAGGGACAGGGAAATCAGCCCCAGCATTTT.

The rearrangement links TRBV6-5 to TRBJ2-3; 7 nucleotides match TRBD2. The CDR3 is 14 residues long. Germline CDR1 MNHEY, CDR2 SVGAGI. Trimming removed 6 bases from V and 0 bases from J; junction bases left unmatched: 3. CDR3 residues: CASRRLASTDTQYF. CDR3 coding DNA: TGTGCCAGCAGGAGACTAGCAAGCACAGATACGCAGTATTTT.

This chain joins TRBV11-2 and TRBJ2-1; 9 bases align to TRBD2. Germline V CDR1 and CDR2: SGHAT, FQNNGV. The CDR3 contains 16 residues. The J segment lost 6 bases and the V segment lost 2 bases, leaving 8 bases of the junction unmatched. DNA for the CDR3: TGTGCCAGCAGCTTACCACGTAGCGGGAGAGTCAATGAGCAGTTCTTC. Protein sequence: CASSLPRSGRVNEQFF.

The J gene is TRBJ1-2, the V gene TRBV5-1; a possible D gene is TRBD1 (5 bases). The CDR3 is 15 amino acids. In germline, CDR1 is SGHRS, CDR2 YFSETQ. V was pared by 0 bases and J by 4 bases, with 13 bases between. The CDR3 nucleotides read TGCGCCAGCAGCTTGGGGGGCGTTTTCTCCTATGGCTACACCTTC. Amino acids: CASSLGGVFSYGYTF. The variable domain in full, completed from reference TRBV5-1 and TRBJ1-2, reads KAGVTQTPRYLIKTRGQQVTLSCSPISGHRSVSWYQQTPGQGLQFLFEYFSETQRNKGNFPGRFSGRQFSNSRSEMNVSTLELGDSALYLCASSLGGVFSYGYTFGSGTRLTVV.

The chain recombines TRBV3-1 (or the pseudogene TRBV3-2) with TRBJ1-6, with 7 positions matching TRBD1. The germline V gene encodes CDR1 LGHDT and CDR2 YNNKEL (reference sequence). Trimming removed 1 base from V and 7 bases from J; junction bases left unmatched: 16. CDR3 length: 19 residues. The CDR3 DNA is TGTGCCAGCAGCCAAGTTGCGGGTAAGGACAGGCACACAAATTCACCCCTCCACTTT. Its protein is CASSQVAGKDRHTNSPLHF.

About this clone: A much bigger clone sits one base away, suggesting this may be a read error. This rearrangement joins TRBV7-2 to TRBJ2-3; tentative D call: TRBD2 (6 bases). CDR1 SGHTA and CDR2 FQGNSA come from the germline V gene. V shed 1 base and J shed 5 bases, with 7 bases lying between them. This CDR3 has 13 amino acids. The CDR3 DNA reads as TGTGCCAGCAGCTTAGGGCGGGAAGATACGCAGTATTTT. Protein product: CASSLGREDTQYF.

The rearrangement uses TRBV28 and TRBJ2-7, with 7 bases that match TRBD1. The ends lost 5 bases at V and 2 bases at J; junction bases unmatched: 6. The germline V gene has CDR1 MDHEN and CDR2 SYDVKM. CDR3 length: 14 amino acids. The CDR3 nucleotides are TGTGCCAGCAGTCGCCCGGGACAGCCCTACGAGCAGTACTTC. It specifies CASSRPGQPYEQYF.

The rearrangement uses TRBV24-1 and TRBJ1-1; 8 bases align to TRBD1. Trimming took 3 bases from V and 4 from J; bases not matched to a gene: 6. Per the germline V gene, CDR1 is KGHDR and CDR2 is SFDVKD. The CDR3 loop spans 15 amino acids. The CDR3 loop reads CATSDAQGAGTEAFF. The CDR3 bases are TGTGCCACCAGTGATGCTCAGGGGGCCGGCACTGAAGCTTTCTTT.

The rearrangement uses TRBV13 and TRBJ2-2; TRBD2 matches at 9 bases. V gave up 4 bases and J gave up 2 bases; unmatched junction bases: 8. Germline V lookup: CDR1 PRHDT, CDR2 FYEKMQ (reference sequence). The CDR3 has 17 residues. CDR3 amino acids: CASSSRLAELNTGELFF. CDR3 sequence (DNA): TGTGCCAGCAGCTCGAGACTAGCGGAGCTTAACACCGGGGAGCTGTTTTTT.

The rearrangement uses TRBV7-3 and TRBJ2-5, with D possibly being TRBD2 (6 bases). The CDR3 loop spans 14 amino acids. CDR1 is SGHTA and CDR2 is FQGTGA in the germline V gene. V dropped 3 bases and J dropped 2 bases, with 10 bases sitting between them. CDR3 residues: CASSLGGRQETQYF. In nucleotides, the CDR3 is TGTGCCAGCAGCTTGGGGGGACGGCAAGAGACCCAGTACTTC.